Presented here are 5 T cell receptor beta chains from one specimen sequenced in a study of blood T cell repertoires in COVID-19. TCRdb's copy holds only in-frame clones and misses some; the assay was immunoSEQ multiplex PCR. The sample includes approximately 150,000 clones, under 95% of them seen just once. The sample comprised peripheral blood. These TCRs come from a man in his sixties with active or convalescent COVID-19.

Concerning this clone itself: Other DNA sequences in this sample translate to the same CDR3. The chain employs TRBV5-1 and TRBJ1-5, with 8 positions matching TRBD1. This CDR3 has 15 residues. V trimming: 0 bases; J trimming: 4 bases; junction bases outside the gene matches: 3. Germline V gene data show CDR1 as SGHRS and CDR2 as YFSETQ. CDR3 sequence: CASSLGTGRNQPQHF. For the CDR3, the DNA is TGCGCCAGCAGCTTGGGGACAGGGAGAAATCAGCCCCAGCATTTT.

This chain uses TRBV11-3 with TRBJ2-7; the match to TRBD2 covers 8 bases. Per germline, CDR1 SGHNT and CDR2 YENEEA. With 3 bases clipped from V and 6 bases from J, the junction kept 1 base outside the gene matches. The CDR3 has 12 residues. This chain's CDR3 is CASSFLAGEQYF. The CDR3 coding sequence is TGTGCCAGCAGCTTTCTAGCGGGCGAGCAGTACTTC.

V is TRBV7-2 and J is TRBJ1-2, with 11 positions matching TRBD1. Looked up from germline, CDR1 is SGHTA and CDR2 is FQGNSA. This CDR3 is built from 16 residues. J lost 4 bases, V lost 5 bases, and 9 bases had no gene match. The CDR3 coding sequence is TGTGCCAGCAGCCCCCGGACAGGGGGCAGTGCCTATGGCTACACCTTC. This encodes CASSPRTGGSAYGYTF. Looking up the rest from reference TRBV7-2 and TRBJ1-2 gives the full variable domain: GAGVSQSPSNKVTEKGKDVELRCDPISGHTALYWYRQSLGQGLEFLIYFQGNSAPDKSGLPSDRFSAERTGGSVSTLTIQRTQQEDSAVYLCASSPRTGGSAYGYTFGSGTRLTVV.

The rearrangement uses TRBV4-1 and TRBJ2-5; 16 positions match TRBD2. This CDR3 is built from 17 residues. J gave up 1 base and V 4 bases, and 3 bases lay outside the gene matches. Germline CDR1 and CDR2: MGHRA and YSYEKL. In nucleotides, the CDR3 is TGCGCCAGCAGCCCCGGGACTAGCGGGGGGGTCCAAGAGACCCAGTACTTC. It codes for CASSPGTSGGVQETQYF.

This sequence joins TRBV9 and TRBJ1-6; possibly TRBD1 for D (5 bases). The V end was cut by 1 base, the J end by 8 bases, with 13 bases between. The CDR3 has 15 residues. The germline CDR1 and CDR2 sequences are SGDLS and YYNGEE. CDR3 in amino acids: CASSVRGGRDSPLHF. The CDR3 DNA reads as TGTGCCAGCAGCGTAAGGGGAGGGAGGGATTCACCCCTCCACTTT.